This TCR beta chain derives from a study of blood T cell repertoires in COVID-19. Overall study: PBMCs, B-cell-depleted T cells, or T cells were the source of the cDNA or gDNA that made up the material.

The V gene lost 6 bases and the J gene lost 1 base, with 16 bases spanning the gap. Germline CDR1 is MDHEN and CDR2 is SYDVKM. The CDR3 loop spans 16 amino acids. The protocol was immunoSEQ multiplex PCR, while the TCRdb copy is restricted to in-frame clones and leaves out a portion. The data contain over 100,000 clones, over 70% of them singletons. The sequencing sample was made of peripheral blood. This TCR was sampled from a man aged 50 to 59 with acute or convalescent COVID-19. The V gene is TRBV28, the J gene TRBJ2-1, with D possibly being TRBD1 (6 bases). The CDR3 DNA reads TGTGCCAGCAGCCCAACAGGGCTCGGGTCCTACAATGAGCAGTTCTTC. Translating it yields CASSPTGLGSYNEQFF. The variable domain in full, completed from reference TRBV28 and TRBJ2-1, reads DVKVTQSSRYLVKRTGEKVFLECVQDMDHENMFWYRQDPGLGLRLIYFSYDVKMKEKGDIPEGYSVSREKKERFSLILESASTNQTSMYLCASSPTGLGSYNEQFFGPGTRLTVL.